This T cell receptor (beta chain) originates from a study of patients and donors after allogeneic stem cell transplantation. This clonotype showed up just a few times. The CDR3 is made up of 18 amino acids. V shed 5 bases and J shed 2 bases, with 21 bases lying between them. TCRdb processed the RT-PCR reads anew with MiXCR; each CDR3 protein has one entry. The sample yields about a million distinct CDR3 sequences, roughly 18% seen once. The chain joins TRBV12-3 or TRBV12-4 to TRBJ1-4; the D gene is possibly TRBD1 (5 bases). Sequencing used blood, either unsorted or a sorted T cell fraction (not recorded which). The receptor was isolated from a human donor who was either an allogeneic HSCT recipient or a stem cell or donor lymphocyte infusion donor (not recorded which). It is not recorded whose cells these are; they may come from a transplant donor. CDR3 region: CASSLDRGGSKTNEKLFF. CDR3 nucleotide sequence: TGTGCCAGCAGTCTGGATAGGGGCGGATCTAAGACTAATGAAAAACTGTTTTTT.